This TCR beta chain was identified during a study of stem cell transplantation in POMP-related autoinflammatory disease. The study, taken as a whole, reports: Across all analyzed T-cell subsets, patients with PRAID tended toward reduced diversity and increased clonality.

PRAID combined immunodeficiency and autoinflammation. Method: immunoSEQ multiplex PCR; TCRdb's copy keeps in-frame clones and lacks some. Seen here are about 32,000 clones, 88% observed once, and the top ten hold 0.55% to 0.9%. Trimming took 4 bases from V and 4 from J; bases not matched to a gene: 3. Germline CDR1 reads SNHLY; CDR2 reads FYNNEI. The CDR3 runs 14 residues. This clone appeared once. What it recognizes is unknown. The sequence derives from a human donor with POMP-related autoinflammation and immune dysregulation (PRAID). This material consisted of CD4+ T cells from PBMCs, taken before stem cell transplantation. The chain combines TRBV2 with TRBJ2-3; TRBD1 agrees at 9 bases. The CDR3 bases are TGTGCCAGCAGTGTCAGGACAGGGGCAGATACGCAGTATTTT. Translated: CASSVRTGADTQYF.